The rows below give T cell receptor beta chains drawn from one sample of a study of T cell responses to AZD1222 COVID-19 vaccine. Only in-frame clones appear in the TCRdb table, and some are missing; sequencing was by immunoSEQ multiplex PCR. This sample has approximately 210,000 clones, with around 94% found just once. The material was peripheral blood, obtained 28 days after the second dose of the MenACWY control vaccine. These receptors were obtained from an adult who received the MenACWY meningococcal vaccine as a control. Each CDR3 is given with its conserved first and last residue. The order of the fields is clone size, D gene, V gene, CDR3 length, J gene, CDR3 protein, CDR3 DNA. A D gene is named only where the DNA matches it firmly. Size is omitted from some rows. Given values are once, few, many or a class for expanded clones.

size: .
D: .
V: TRBV9
length: 14
J: TRBJ2-4
CDR3: CASSVGDSKSIQYF
DNA: TGTGCCAGCAGCGTAGGGGATTCCAAAAGCATTCAGTACTTC

size: .
D: TRBD2
V: TRBV6-1
length: 15
J: TRBJ2-7
CDR3: CASSEASGSSYEQYF
DNA: TGTGCCAGCAGTGAAGCTAGCGGGAGCTCCTACGAGCAGTACTTC

size: few
D: TRBD2
V: TRBV6-4
length: 14
J: TRBJ2-3
CDR3: CASSTSGGTDTQYF
DNA: TGTGCCAGCAGTACTAGCGGGGGTACGGATACGCAGTATTTT

size: .
D: .
V: TRBV3-1/TRBV3-2
length: 15
J: TRBJ1-1
CDR3: CASSHPRVPGTEAFF
DNA: TGTGCCAGCAGCCACCCCCGGGTCCCGGGCACTGAAGCTTTCTTT

size: .
D: TRBD2
V: TRBV28
length: 17
J: TRBJ2-7
CDR3: CASSSRRAGDLTYEQYF
DNA: TGTGCCAGCAGTTCCCGGAGAGCGGGAGACCTTACCTACGAGCAGTACTTC

size: .
D: .
V: TRBV30
length: 11
J: TRBJ1-1
CDR3: CAWGRGAEAFF
DNA: TGTGCCTGGGGGCGGGGGGCTGAAGCTTTCTTT

size: .
D: .
V: TRBV6-5
length: 14
J: TRBJ2-2
CDR3: CASRNRANTGELFF
DNA: TGTGCCAGCCGGAACAGGGCGAACACCGGGGAGCTGTTTTTT

size: once
D: .
V: TRBV6-5
length: 13
J: TRBJ2-7
CDR3: CASSSPIDGEQYF
DNA: TGTGCCAGCAGTAGCCCGATTGACGGGGAGCAGTACTTC

size: .
D: .
V: TRBV27
length: 19
J: TRBJ1-6
CDR3: CASSLSPIAQGSYNSPLHF
DNA: TGTGCCAGCAGTTTATCGCCCATCGCACAGGGTTCCTATAATTCACCCCTCCACTTT

size: .
D: TRBD1
V: TRBV2
length: 14
J: TRBJ2-7
CDR3: CASTQTGTGGEQYF
DNA: TGTGCCAGCACCCAGACCGGGACAGGGGGCGAGCAGTACTTC

size: .
D: .
V: TRBV29-1
length: 10
J: TRBJ1-1
CDR3: CSVGGTEAFF
DNA: TGCAGCGTTGGAGGTACTGAAGCTTTCTTT

size: .
D: .
V: TRBV19
length: 14
J: TRBJ2-3
CDR3: CASAIAAISDTQYF
DNA: TGTGCCAGTGCAATCGCGGCTATTTCAGATACGCAGTATTTT

size: .
D: .
V: TRBV20-1
length: 11
J: TRBJ2-2
CDR3: CSASYSGELFF
DNA: TGCAGTGCCAGTTATTCCGGGGAGCTGTTTTTT

size: once
D: .
V: TRBV24-1
length: 13
J: TRBJ1-5
CDR3: CATSPQGGKPQHF
DNA: TGTGCCACCAGTCCTCAAGGGGGTAAGCCCCAGCATTTT

size: .
D: TRBD1
V: TRBV9
length: 15
J: TRBJ2-7
CDR3: CASSVGGQGVYEQYF
DNA: TGTGCCAGCAGCGTAGGGGGACAGGGTGTCTACGAGCAGTACTTC

size: .
D: TRBD1
V: TRBV28
length: 14
J: TRBJ2-2
CDR3: CASSYRGVTGELFF
DNA: TGTGCCAGCAGTTACAGGGGGGTCACCGGGGAGCTGTTTTTT

size: once
D: .
V: TRBV6-1
length: 15
J: TRBJ1-3
CDR3: CASSEGVRPGNTIYF
DNA: TGTGCCAGCAGTGAAGGGGTCAGGCCTGGAAACACCATATATTTT

size: .
D: TRBD2
V: TRBV5-8
length: 14
J: TRBJ2-7
CDR3: CASSSGLGTYEQYF
DNA: TGTGCCAGCAGCTCCGGACTAGGTACCTACGAGCAGTACTTC

size: .
D: .
V: TRBV28
length: 13
J: TRBJ2-1
CDR3: CASSPLSDSEQFF
DNA: TGTGCCAGCAGTCCCCTATCGGACTCGGAGCAGTTCTTC

size: .
D: TRBD1
V: TRBV5-6
length: 15
J: TRBJ1-2
CDR3: CASSGRTTGDYGYTF
DNA: TGTGCCAGCAGCGGAAGAACGACAGGGGATTATGGCTACACCTTC

size: .
D: .
V: TRBV7-6
length: 17
J: TRBJ1-4
CDR3: CASRPSGTSSSNEKLFF
DNA: TGTGCCAGCAGACCCTCCGGGACCTCTTCGTCAAATGAAAAACTGTTTTTT

size: .
D: .
V: TRBV13
length: 14
J: TRBJ1-3
CDR3: CASSRQHSGNTIYF
DNA: TGTGCCAGCAGTCGCCAGCACTCTGGAAACACCATATATTTT

size: few
D: .
V: TRBV7-9
length: 15
J: TRBJ2-5
CDR3: CASSLEAGGEETQYF
DNA: TGTGCCAGCAGCTTGGAGGCAGGAGGGGAAGAGACCCAGTACTTC

size: .
D: .
V: TRBV19
length: 15
J: TRBJ1-5
CDR3: CASSTTPGQYQPQHF
DNA: TGTGCCAGTAGTACGACACCGGGACAATATCAGCCCCAGCATTTT

size: .
D: TRBD2
V: TRBV4-2
length: 15
J: TRBJ2-1
CDR3: CASSDGLAVWGEQFF
DNA: TGTGCCAGCAGCGACGGACTAGCGGTCTGGGGTGAGCAGTTCTTC